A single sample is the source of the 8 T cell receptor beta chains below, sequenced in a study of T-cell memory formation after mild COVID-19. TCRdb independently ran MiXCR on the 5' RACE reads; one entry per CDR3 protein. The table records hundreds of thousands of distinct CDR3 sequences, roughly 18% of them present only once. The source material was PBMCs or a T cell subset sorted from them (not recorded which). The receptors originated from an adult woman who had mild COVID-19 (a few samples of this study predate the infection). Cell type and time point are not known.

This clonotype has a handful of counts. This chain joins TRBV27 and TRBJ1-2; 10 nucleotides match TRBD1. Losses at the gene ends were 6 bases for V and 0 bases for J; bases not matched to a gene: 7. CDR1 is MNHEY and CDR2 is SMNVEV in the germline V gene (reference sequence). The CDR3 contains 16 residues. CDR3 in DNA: TGTGCCAGCAGCTGGACAGGGGGTACTACTAACTATGGCTACACCTTC. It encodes CASSWTGGTTNYGYTF.

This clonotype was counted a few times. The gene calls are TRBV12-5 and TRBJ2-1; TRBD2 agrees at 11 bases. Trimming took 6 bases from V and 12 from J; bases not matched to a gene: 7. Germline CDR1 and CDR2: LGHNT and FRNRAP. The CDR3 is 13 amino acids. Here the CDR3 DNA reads TGTGCTAGTGGGTTGACTAGCGGGGCCAGGCAGTTCTTC. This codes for CASGLTSGARQFF.

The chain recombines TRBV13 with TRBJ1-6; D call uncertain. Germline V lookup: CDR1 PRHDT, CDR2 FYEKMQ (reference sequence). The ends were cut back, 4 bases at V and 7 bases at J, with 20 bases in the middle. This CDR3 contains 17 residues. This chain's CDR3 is CASSYLQHDPENSPLHF. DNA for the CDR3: TGTGCCAGCAGCTACCTCCAACACGACCCGGAGAATTCACCCCTCCACTTT.

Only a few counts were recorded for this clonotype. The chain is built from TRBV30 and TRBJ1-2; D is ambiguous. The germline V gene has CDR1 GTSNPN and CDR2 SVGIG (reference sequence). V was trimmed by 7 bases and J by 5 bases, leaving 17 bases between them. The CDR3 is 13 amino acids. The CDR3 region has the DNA TGTGCCTATGGAGTGGCAGGCGGGTATGGCTACACCTTC. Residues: CAYGVAGGYGYTF.

This chain's CDR3 is CASSIGQGSSYEQYF. In DNA, the CDR3 is TGTGCCAGCAGTATCGGACAGGGAAGCTCCTACGAGCAGTACTTC. The chain links TRBV6-2 or TRBV6-3 to TRBJ2-7, with 8 bases fitting TRBD1. J lost 0 bases, V lost 5 bases, and 6 bases had no gene match. The CDR3 contains 15 residues. CDR1 is MNHEY, CDR2 SVGEGT, per germline.

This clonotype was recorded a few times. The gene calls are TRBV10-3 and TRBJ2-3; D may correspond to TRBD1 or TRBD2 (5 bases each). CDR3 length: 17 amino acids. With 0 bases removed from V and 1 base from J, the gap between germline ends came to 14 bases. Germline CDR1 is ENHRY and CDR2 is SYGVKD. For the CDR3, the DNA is TGTGCCATCAGTGAGTCCGAACCGTGGGACGGCACAGATACGCAGTATTTT. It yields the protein CAISESEPWDGTDTQYF.

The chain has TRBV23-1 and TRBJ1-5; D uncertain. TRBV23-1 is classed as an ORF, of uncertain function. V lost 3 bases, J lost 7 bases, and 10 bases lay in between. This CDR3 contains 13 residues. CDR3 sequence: CASSHSEGQPQHF. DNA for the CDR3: TGCGCCAGCAGTCATTCGGAAGGCCAGCCCCAGCATTTT.

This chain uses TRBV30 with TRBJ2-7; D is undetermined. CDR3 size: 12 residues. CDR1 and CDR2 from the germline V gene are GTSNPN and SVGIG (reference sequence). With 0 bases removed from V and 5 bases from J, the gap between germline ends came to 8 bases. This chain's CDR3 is CAWSVPGNEQYF. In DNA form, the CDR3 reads TGTGCCTGGAGTGTCCCCGGAAACGAGCAGTACTTC.